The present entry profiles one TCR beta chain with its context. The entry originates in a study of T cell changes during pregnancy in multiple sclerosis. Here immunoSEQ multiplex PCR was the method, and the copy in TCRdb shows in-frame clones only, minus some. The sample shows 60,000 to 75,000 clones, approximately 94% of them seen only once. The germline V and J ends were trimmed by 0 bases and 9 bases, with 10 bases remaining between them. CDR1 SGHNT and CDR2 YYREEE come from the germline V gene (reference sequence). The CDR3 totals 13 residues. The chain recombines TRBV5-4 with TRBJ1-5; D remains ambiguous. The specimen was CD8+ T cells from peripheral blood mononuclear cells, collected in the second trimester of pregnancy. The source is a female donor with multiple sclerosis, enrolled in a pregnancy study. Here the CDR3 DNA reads TGTGCCAGCAGCTTGGATGGGCGATTGCCCCAGCATTTT. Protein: CASSLDGRLPQHF.